These 23 T cell receptor beta chains came from one sample sequenced in a study of response to subunit inactivated influenza vaccine. A single record per CDR3 protein comes from TCRdb applying MiXCR to the RT-PCR reads. The sample yields around 250,000 distinct CDR3 sequences, more than 10% seen once. The sample consisted of non-naive T cells sorted from PBMCs, taken 14 days before vaccination. The receptors here all came from a man in his forties or fifties who received an inactivated influenza vaccine.

The J gene is TRBJ2-7, the V gene TRBV7-2; the match to TRBD2 covers 12 bases. The CDR3 is made up of 15 amino acids. Germline V gene sequence: CDR1 SGHTA, CDR2 FQGNSA. V trimming: 2 bases; J trimming: 4 bases; junction bases outside the gene matches: 3. In DNA, the CDR3 is TGTGCCAGCAGCTTACTAGCGGGGGGGCGGTACGAGCAGTACTTC. It yields the protein CASSLLAGGRYEQYF.

This clonotype has just a few counts. The rearrangement uses TRBV2 and TRBJ2-5; D ambiguous. From germline, CDR1 is SNHLY and CDR2 FYNNEI. The V and J ends lost 10 bases and 1 base respectively, with 7 bases between them. The CDR3 spans 11 residues. In nucleotides, the CDR3 is TGTGCCACCTTATCCCAAGAGACCCAGTACTTC. It encodes CATLSQETQYF.

This clonotype appeared many times. This chain joins TRBV20-1 and TRBJ2-1; 9 bases line up with TRBD2. V was clipped by 4 bases and J by 9 bases; unmatched bases: 10. This CDR3 comprises 14 residues. Germline loops: CDR1 DFQATT, CDR2 SNEGSKA (reference sequence). CDR3 loop: CSAKGVSGSSEQFF. The CDR3 DNA is TGCAGTGCTAAGGGGGTTAGCGGGAGCTCTGAGCAGTTCTTC.

This clonotype was detected a few times. The rearrangement links TRBV18 to TRBJ2-5; the match to TRBD1 covers 9 bases. Germline CDR1 and CDR2: KGHSH and LQKENI. J was trimmed by 4 bases and V by 4 bases; bases with no gene match: 10. The CDR3 consists of 16 residues. In nucleotides, the CDR3 is TGTGCCAGCTCACTCCCCGGACAGGGGCGAGGAGAGACCCAGTACTTC. Residues: CASSLPGQGRGETQYF.

The gene calls are TRBV2 and TRBJ2-7; D might be TRBD1 (5 bases). This CDR3 has 14 amino acids. V was clipped by 2 bases and J by 2 bases, with 10 bases between them. Germline CDR1 and CDR2: SNHLY and FYNNEI. The CDR3 nucleotides read TGTGCCAGCAGTGAAACGACAGTGACCTACGAGCAGTACTTC. Translated: CASSETTVTYEQYF.

This clonotype has only a few counts. This sequence joins TRBV4-2 and TRBJ2-7, with D unclear. Germline V gene sequence: CDR1 LGHNA, CDR2 YNFKEQ. V dropped 0 bases and J dropped 4 bases, with 19 bases sitting between them. This CDR3 is built from 17 residues. The CDR3 here is CASSQDLRASVGYEQYF. The CDR3 coding sequence is TGTGCCAGCAGCCAAGATCTAAGGGCCTCCGTGGGGTACGAGCAGTACTTC.

CDR3 nucleotides: TGTGCCAGCAGCGTTACTAGCGGGAGGCCAGATACGCAGTATTTT. Its translation is CASSVTSGRPDTQYF. The chain joins TRBV4-2 to TRBJ2-3; 12 nucleotides match TRBD2. Per germline, CDR1 LGHNA and CDR2 YNFKEQ. Losses at the gene ends were 5 bases for V and 4 bases for J; bases not matched to a gene: 4. The CDR3 is 15 amino acids.

There are a few counts of this clonotype. The gene calls are TRBV27 and TRBJ2-3; 12 nucleotides align to TRBD2. The CDR3 has 13 residues. Trimming cost V 10 bases and J 3 bases; bases outside gene matches: 2. Germline lookup yields CDR1 MNHEY and CDR2 SMNVEV (reference sequence). Here the CDR3 reads CATGLAGTDTQYF. For the CDR3, the DNA is TGTGCCACCGGACTAGCGGGGACAGATACGCAGTATTTT.

There are a few counts of this clonotype. The V call is TRBV5-1, the J call TRBJ1-2; maybe TRBD1 (6 bases). The CDR3 consists of 13 residues. The V gene lost 1 base and the J gene lost 8 bases, with 12 bases spanning the gap. Germline CDR1 SGHRS, CDR2 YFSETQ. This CDR3 is CASSLTGSGGYTF. Written as DNA, the CDR3 is TGCGCCAGCAGCTTGACAGGGTCAGGCGGCTACACCTTC.

This clonotype was counted a few times. The chain combines TRBV5-1 with TRBJ1-6; no firm D call. CDR3 length: 13 amino acids. The V gene lost 4 bases and the J gene lost 3 bases, with 5 bases spanning the gap. Germline lookup yields CDR1 SGHRS and CDR2 YFSETQ. This CDR3 reads CASSPDYNSPLHF. Written as DNA, the CDR3 is TGCGCCAGCAGCCCAGACTATAATTCACCCCTCCACTTT.

This clonotype has more than one count but fewer than ten. This chain links TRBV11-3 with TRBJ2-5, with D possibly being TRBD1 (6 bases). CDR3 length: 13 amino acids. Germline CDR1 is SGHNT and CDR2 is YENEEA. V lost 1 base and J 7 bases, leaving 10 bases between the germline ends. Here the CDR3 DNA reads TGTGCCAGCAGCTTAGTGGGGGCAGCGACCCAGTACTTC. Protein: CASSLVGAATQYF. The whole variable domain, remainder taken from reference TRBV11-3 and TRBJ2-5, is EAGVVQSPRYKIIEKKQPVAFWCNPISGHNTLYWYLQNLGQGPELLIRYENEEAVDDSQLPKDRFSAERLKGVDSTLKIQPAELGDSAVYLCASSLVGAATQYFGPGTRLLVL.

The rearrangement uses TRBV6-5 and TRBJ1-2; no clear D gene. Per germline, CDR1 MNHEY and CDR2 SVGAGI. Deletions cut 6 bases from V and 1 base from J, with 12 bases between. The CDR3 totals 14 residues. As DNA, the CDR3 is TGTGCCAGCAGGCCTGCTGGCAGTAACTATGGCTACACCTTC. Translating gives CASRPAGSNYGYTF.

This clonotype was picked up many times. The chain joins TRBV20-1 to TRBJ2-1; D unresolved. Trimming took 0 bases from V and 0 from J, leaving 6 bases between them. CDR3 size: 14 residues. Germline CDR1 reads DFQATT; CDR2 reads SNEGSKA (reference sequence). The CDR3 loop is CSARDIISYNEQFF. CDR3 sequence (DNA): TGCAGTGCTAGAGATATCATCTCCTACAATGAGCAGTTCTTC.

This chain uses TRBV5-1 with TRBJ2-3, with 7 positions matching TRBD2. CDR3 length equals 14 residues. Germline V gene lookup returns CDR1 SGHRS and CDR2 YFSETQ. J lost 5 bases, V lost 6 bases, and 9 bases had no gene match. CDR3 in amino acids: CASTFSGLRDTQYF. CDR3 DNA sequence: TGCGCCAGCACCTTTTCGGGACTAAGAGATACGCAGTATTTT.

This chain joins TRBV6-1 and TRBJ1-5; possibly TRBD1 for D (5 bases). With 8 bases removed from V and 5 bases from J, the gap between germline ends came to 13 bases. There are 13 residues in the CDR3. Germline loops: CDR1 MNHNS, CDR2 SASEGT. The CDR3 loop reads CASAPREYQPQHF. In DNA, the CDR3 is TGTGCCAGCGCGCCCAGGGAGTATCAGCCCCAGCATTTT.

This chain uses TRBV5-1 with TRBJ2-7; D may be TRBD2 (6 bases). The length of the CDR3 is 14 residues. Germline loops: CDR1 SGHRS, CDR2 YFSETQ. Trimming cost V 4 bases and J 4 bases, with 15 bases left between them. The CDR3 DNA reads TGCGCCAGCAGCCGGGACTCAGGACTGTACGAGCAGTACTTC. Protein product: CASSRDSGLYEQYF.

The chain uses TRBV4-3 and TRBJ2-1, with 7 bases matching TRBD2. CDR1 and CDR2 from the germline V gene are LGHNA and YSLEER. This CDR3 contains 16 residues. The ends lost 0 bases at V and 8 bases at J; junction bases unmatched: 10. In DNA, the CDR3 is TGCGCCAGCAGCCAAGATTACGGGGGGTCCCGCTATGAGCAGTTCTTC. Protein sequence: CASSQDYGGSRYEQFF.

J is TRBJ2-6 and V is TRBV24-1; 7 bases line up with TRBD1. CDR1 and CDR2 (germline): KGHDR, SFDVKD. The CDR3 extends over 18 amino acids. V shed 5 bases and J 0 bases; nucleotides not matched to a gene: 9. The CDR3 DNA sequence: TGTGCCACCAGTGCACGCGTACAGGGGATCTCTGGGGCCAACGTCCTGACTTTC. It specifies CATSARVQGISGANVLTF.

The chain joins TRBV7-9 to TRBJ2-5, with D unresolved. The CDR3 is made up of 16 amino acids. Trimming removed 5 bases at V and 5 bases at J, with 21 bases between. Germline V gene data show CDR1 as SEHNR and CDR2 as FQNEAQ (reference sequence). CDR3 nucleotide sequence: TGTGCCAGCAGCCCACTTGGCAGAATAGTTTGGGAGACCCAGTACTTC. This codes for CASSPLGRIVWETQYF.

The chain uses TRBV19 and TRBJ2-1; 14 bases align to TRBD2. V was clipped by 7 bases and J by 4 bases; unmatched bases: 3. CDR3 length equals 15 residues. Germline V gene lookup returns CDR1 LNHDA and CDR2 SQIVND (reference sequence). The CDR3 sequence is CASKTSGRAYNEQFF. Written as DNA, the CDR3 is TGTGCCAGTAAGACTAGCGGGAGGGCATACAATGAGCAGTTCTTC.

The chain couples TRBV3-1 to TRBJ1-2; a possible D gene is TRBD1 (5 bases). The V end was cut by 4 bases, the J end by 1 base, with 10 bases between. CDR1 is LGHDT, CDR2 YNNKEL, per germline (reference sequence). The CDR3 contains 14 residues. The CDR3 here is CASSRGTDNYGYTF. The CDR3 nucleotides are TGTGCCAGCAGCCGGGGGACCGATAACTATGGCTACACCTTC. The full variable domain, in which reference TRBV3-1 and TRBJ1-2 provide the parts outside the CDR3, is DTAVSQTPKYLVTQMGNDKSIKCEQNLGHDTMYWYKQDSKKFLKIMFSYNNKELIINETVPNRFSPKSPDKAHLNLHINSLELGDSAVYFCASSRGTDNYGYTFGSGTRLTVV.

This clonotype was counted only a few times. The rearrangement joins TRBV3-1 to TRBJ1-3; D call uncertain. V dropped 0 bases and J dropped 1 base, with 7 bases sitting between them. The V gene's germline CDR1 is LGHDT and CDR2 YNNKEL (reference sequence). The CDR3 runs 15 residues. CDR3 bases: TGTGCCAGCAGCCAAGAGGGAAGATCTGGAAACACCATATATTTT. Protein sequence: CASSQEGRSGNTIYF.

The chain combines TRBV5-1 with TRBJ2-7, with D unclear. Germline loops: CDR1 SGHRS, CDR2 YFSETQ. This CDR3 comprises 14 residues. V was shortened by 0 bases and J by 3 bases, with 10 bases between the two germline ends. CDR3 nucleotides: TGCGCCAGCAGCTTGGGCGACGGATTCTACGAGCAGTACTTC. It translates to CASSLGDGFYEQYF.